The 28 T cell receptor beta chains listed next were all sequenced from one sample in a study of shared clonotypes between healthy human individuals. Assay: immunoSEQ multiplex PCR; the TCRdb copy retains only in-frame clones and omits some. Of approximately 1,500,000 clones listed, roughly 97% are singletons. The sequenced sample was naive CD4+ T cells sorted from blood. Sample subset: CD45RA+ positively selected. These receptors were collected from a man aged 30-40 years in good health.

V and J are TRBV4-3 and TRBJ2-2, with 12 positions matching TRBD2. Germline values: CDR1 LGHNA, CDR2 YSLEER. Losses at the gene ends were 0 bases for V and 8 bases for J; bases not matched to a gene: 10. This CDR3 region has 18 residues. The CDR3 is CASSQDFRRLAGGGELFF. The CDR3 DNA follows: TGCGCCAGCAGCCAAGATTTTAGGCGGCTAGCGGGAGGGGGGGAGCTGTTTTTT.

The J gene is TRBJ2-3, the V gene TRBV19; D may be TRBD2 (6 bases). Trimming stripped 0 bases from V and 3 bases from J, with 13 bases between. The CDR3 spans 16 residues. Germline CDR1 reads LNHDA; CDR2 reads SQIVND (reference sequence). The CDR3 region is CASSIDGRGRTDTQYF. CDR3 DNA sequence: TGTGCCAGTAGTATAGATGGGCGGGGTCGGACAGATACGCAGTATTTT.

The gene calls are TRBV25-1 and TRBJ2-7, with D perhaps given as TRBD1 or TRBD2 (5 bases each). The CDR3 length is 15 residues. The germline CDR1 and CDR2 sequences are MGHDK and SYGVNS. V was cut by 3 bases and J by 1 base, with 13 bases left in between. CDR3 in amino acids: CASSDPRDRSYEQYF. CDR3 DNA: TGTGCCAGCAGTGACCCTCGGGACCGTTCCTACGAGCAGTACTTC.

The chain has TRBV6-6 and TRBJ2-3, with a possible D match to TRBD1 (6 bases). The V end was cut by 6 bases, the J end by 4 bases, with 14 bases between. CDR1 is MNHNY and CDR2 is SVGAGI in the germline V gene (reference sequence). This CDR3 is built from 14 residues. For the CDR3, the DNA is TGTGCCAGCAGACACCGGACAGTAGCAGATACGCAGTATTTT. Its translation: CASRHRTVADTQYF.

This sequence joins TRBV7-2 and TRBJ2-1, with D tentatively TRBD2 (6 bases). Looked up from germline, CDR1 is SGHTA and CDR2 is FQGNSA. This CDR3 contains 19 residues. The V end lost 0 bases, the J end lost 6 bases, and 24 bases lay between the germline ends. Here the CDR3 reads CASSLAGKGFPGGINEQFF. CDR3 nucleotides: TGTGCCAGCAGCTTAGCTGGAAAGGGTTTCCCTGGCGGGATCAATGAGCAGTTCTTC.

The rearrangement uses TRBV28 and TRBJ2-3; D assignment may be TRBD1 or TRBD2 (6 bases each). The V gene's germline CDR1 is MDHEN and CDR2 SYDVKM. The germline V and J ends were trimmed by 5 bases and 1 base, with 16 bases remaining between them. There are 16 residues in the CDR3. CDR3 loop: CASSRGVQQGTDTQYF. The CDR3 region has the DNA TGTGCCAGCAGTAGGGGGGTCCAACAAGGCACAGATACGCAGTATTTT. Combining the CDR3 with reference TRBV28 and TRBJ2-3 gives the whole variable domain DVKVTQSSRYLVKRTGEKVFLECVQDMDHENMFWYRQDPGLGLRLIYFSYDVKMKEKGDIPEGYSVSREKKERFSLILESASTNQTSMYLCASSRGVQQGTDTQYFGPGTRLTVL.

The chain has TRBV18 and TRBJ2-3; D uncertain. V lost 1 base and J 2 bases, leaving 19 bases between the germline ends. The germline gives CDR1 KGHSH, CDR2 LQKENI. The CDR3 covers 18 residues. CDR3 DNA sequence: TGTGCCAGCTCACCACTCCCCCTGGGCGGAATCTCCACAGATACGCAGTATTTT. Translation gives CASSPLPLGGISTDTQYF.

The rearrangement uses TRBV5-4 and TRBJ2-3; 8 bases match TRBD1. J gave up 4 bases and V 3 bases, and 4 bases lay outside the gene matches. The germline V gene has CDR1 SGHNT and CDR2 YYREEE (reference sequence). The CDR3 runs 14 residues. CDR3 residues: CASSSRTGPDTQYF. Written as DNA, the CDR3 is TGTGCCAGCAGCTCGCGGACAGGGCCAGATACGCAGTATTTT.

J is TRBJ2-2 and V is TRBV10-1; no clear D. In germline, CDR1 is WNHNN, CDR2 SYGVQD (reference sequence). The V gene lost 4 bases and the J gene lost 2 bases, with 14 bases spanning the gap. CDR3 length equals 16 residues. CDR3 nucleotides: TGCGCCAGCAGTGTGACTCGCCAATCTAACACCGGGGAGCTGTTTTTT. Its protein is CASSVTRQSNTGELFF.

The chain is built from TRBV18 and TRBJ2-7, with 7 bases fitting TRBD2. Germline CDR1 and CDR2: KGHSH and LQKENI. Losses at the gene ends were 8 bases for V and 0 bases for J; bases not matched to a gene: 10. This CDR3 is built from 15 residues. Here the CDR3 reads CASRAGLADSYEQYF. In nucleotides, the CDR3 is TGTGCCAGCCGTGCAGGGCTAGCGGACTCCTACGAGCAGTACTTC.

The chain joins TRBV6-5 to TRBJ2-3, with TRBD2 as a possible D gene (6 bases). The CDR3 runs 15 residues. Trimming removed 5 bases from V and 0 bases from J, with 12 bases in between. In germline, CDR1 is MNHEY, CDR2 SVGAGI. The CDR3 coding sequence is TGTGCCAGCAGTAATACCGGGACTAGCACAGATACGCAGTATTTT. This encodes CASSNTGTSTDTQYF.

The chain couples TRBV15 to TRBJ2-7; perhaps D is TRBD1 or TRBD2 (5 bases each). From germline, CDR1 is LNHNV and CDR2 YYDKDF (reference sequence). The ends were cut back, 7 bases at V and 2 bases at J, with 18 bases in the middle. The CDR3 loop spans 15 amino acids. CDR3 nucleotides: TGTGCCACCATTCCGACCGGGACGCCGGCCTACGAGCAGTACTTC. It encodes CATIPTGTPAYEQYF.

V and J are TRBV29-1 and TRBJ2-7; 8 bases match TRBD1. The V segment lost 8 bases and the J segment 5 bases; nucleotides outside the gene matches: 14. The CDR3 loop spans 14 amino acids. Germline V gives CDR1 SQVTM, CDR2 ANQGSEA. CDR3 sequence (DNA): TGCAGCTCTGGTGACGGGACAGGCCCCCACGAGCAGTACTTC. Its protein product is CSSGDGTGPHEQYF.

The chain recombines TRBV7-2 with TRBJ2-5, with a weak D call TRBD1 (6 bases). This CDR3 has 13 residues. Germline assignment: CDR1 SGHTA and CDR2 FQGNSA. V was pared by 5 bases and J by 5 bases, with 12 bases between. DNA for the CDR3: TGTGCCAGCAGCCGCACAGGGTTGGAGACCCAGTACTTC. Its protein product is CASSRTGLETQYF.

V is TRBV15 and J is TRBJ1-2; 8 nucleotides agree with TRBD1. The CDR3 consists of 15 residues. Trimming at V came to 0 bases and at J to 4 bases, leaving 4 bases not matched to a gene. From germline, CDR1 is LNHNV and CDR2 YYDKDF (reference sequence). CDR3 sequence: CATSRDSTGVYGYTF. The CDR3 DNA is TGTGCCACCAGCAGAGATTCGACAGGGGTCTATGGCTACACCTTC.

The V call is TRBV15, the J call TRBJ1-1; D call uncertain. Trimming removed 3 bases from V and 2 bases from J, with 4 bases in between. CDR1 and CDR2 from the germline V gene are LNHNV and YYDKDF (reference sequence). The CDR3 is 12 residues long. The CDR3 region has the DNA TGTGCCACCAGCAGGCACAACACTGAAGCTTTCTTT. It codes for CATSRHNTEAFF.

As concerns this clone: The sample holds other DNA sequences that translate to the same CDR3. The chain carries TRBV5-1 and TRBJ1-2; 7 nucleotides match TRBD1. Germline V gene sequence: CDR1 SGHRS, CDR2 YFSETQ. V was clipped by 4 bases and J by 2 bases; unmatched bases: 2. This CDR3 region has 13 residues. The CDR3 here is CASSPGQNYGYTF. DNA for the CDR3: TGCGCCAGCAGCCCGGGACAGAACTATGGCTACACCTTC.

This chain joins TRBV27 and TRBJ1-1; D is uncertain. CDR1 is MNHEY and CDR2 is SMNVEV in the germline V gene (reference sequence). This CDR3 region has 14 residues. Trimming removed 6 bases at V and 4 bases at J, with 15 bases between. The CDR3 sequence is CASSHKGWGTEAFF. The CDR3 nucleotides are TGTGCCAGCAGCCATAAAGGGTGGGGCACTGAAGCTTTCTTT.

The CDR3, as DNA: TGTGCCAGCAGTTTCCTAGCGGGGGTCTCCTACAATGAGCAGTTCTTC. Translation: CASSFLAGVSYNEQFF. The chain couples TRBV6-5 to TRBJ2-1; 10 nucleotides agree with TRBD2. The CDR3 is 16 amino acids. V lost 4 bases, J lost 0 bases, and 3 bases stayed unmatched. Germline CDR1 reads MNHEY; CDR2 reads SVGAGI.

In the case of this clone: Other nucleotide sequences from this sample produce the same CDR3. The CDR3 sequence: CASSVDTGELFF. CDR3 sequence (DNA): TGTGCCAGCAGTGTAGACACCGGGGAGCTGTTTTTT. The rearrangement uses TRBV2 and TRBJ2-2, with no clear D. The CDR3 length is 12 residues. Deletions cut 4 bases from V and 3 bases from J, with 3 bases between. Germline V lookup: CDR1 SNHLY, CDR2 FYNNEI.

The chain couples TRBV5-1 to TRBJ1-4; D might be TRBD1 (5 bases). Germline CDR1 reads SGHRS; CDR2 reads YFSETQ. The CDR3 runs 16 residues. Trimming stripped 5 bases from V and 10 bases from J, with 24 bases between. The CDR3 bases are TGCGCCAGCAGTCAGGGCCGAAGGACTCAGGTGGGAAAACTGTTTTTT. Translation gives CASSQGRRTQVGKLFF.

The V call is TRBV29-1, the J call TRBJ2-5, with 7 nucleotides matching TRBD1. V was pared by 7 bases and J by 3 bases, with 14 bases of the junction left unmatched. CDR3 length: 15 amino acids. Germline V gene lookup returns CDR1 SQVTM and CDR2 ANQGSEA. DNA of the CDR3: TGCAGCGCCCGGAGCTGGACAGGCAATGAAGAGACCCAGTACTTC. It is translated as CSARSWTGNEETQYF.

The chain is built from TRBV29-1 and TRBJ2-5; no clear D gene. Trimming took off 2 bases at V and 5 bases at J, with 6 bases between the two ends. Germline V gene lookup returns CDR1 SQVTM and CDR2 ANQGSEA. The CDR3 length is 11 residues. The CDR3 is CSVELGETQYF. In DNA, the CDR3 is TGCAGCGTTGAACTTGGGGAGACCCAGTACTTC.

The J gene is TRBJ1-5, the V gene TRBV5-1; D call uncertain. Trimming took 5 bases from V and 5 from J, leaving 17 bases between them. Germline CDR1 SGHRS, CDR2 YFSETQ. The CDR3 has 15 residues. The CDR3 nucleotides read TGCGCCAGCAGTACCCCAGAGCGCCCGTATCAGCCCCAGCATTTT. Residues: CASSTPERPYQPQHF.

This chain uses TRBV5-1 with TRBJ2-5, with TRBD1 matching 10 bases. Trimming cost V 1 base and J 5 bases; bases outside gene matches: 5. The CDR3 spans 15 residues. Per the germline V gene, CDR1 is SGHRS and CDR2 is YFSETQ. CDR3 bases: TGCGCCAGCAGCTTGACCGGGACAGGGGCGGAGACCCAGTACTTC. As protein: CASSLTGTGAETQYF.

This chain uses TRBV28 with TRBJ2-3, with D perhaps being TRBD1 or TRBD2 (5 bases each). Trimming pared 7 bases from V and 0 bases from J, leaving 17 bases between. CDR3 length: 16 residues. Germline values: CDR1 MDHEN, CDR2 SYDVKM. CDR3 sequence: CASTPNWGKSTDTQYF. The CDR3 DNA sequence: TGTGCCAGCACCCCAAATTGGGGGAAAAGCACAGATACGCAGTATTTT.

The chain links TRBV5-4 to TRBJ2-7, with 7 bases lining up with TRBD1. V lost 0 bases and J lost 3; bases outside the gene matches: 9. CDR3 size: 16 residues. Germline CDR1 SGHNT, CDR2 YYREEE (reference sequence). The DNA for the CDR3 is TGTGCCAGCAGCTTGGGGGCTAAGACAGGGCTCTACGAGCAGTACTTC. This gives the protein CASSLGAKTGLYEQYF.

The genes are TRBV11-2 and TRBJ1-1; a weak D match, TRBD1 (6 bases). CDR1 and CDR2 from the germline V gene are SGHAT and FQNNGV. Trimming stripped 1 base from V and 4 bases from J, with 13 bases between. This CDR3 has 15 residues. The chain's CDR3 is CASSLGTVGSTEAFF. CDR3 DNA sequence: TGTGCCAGCAGCTTAGGGACAGTGGGGTCCACTGAAGCTTTCTTT.